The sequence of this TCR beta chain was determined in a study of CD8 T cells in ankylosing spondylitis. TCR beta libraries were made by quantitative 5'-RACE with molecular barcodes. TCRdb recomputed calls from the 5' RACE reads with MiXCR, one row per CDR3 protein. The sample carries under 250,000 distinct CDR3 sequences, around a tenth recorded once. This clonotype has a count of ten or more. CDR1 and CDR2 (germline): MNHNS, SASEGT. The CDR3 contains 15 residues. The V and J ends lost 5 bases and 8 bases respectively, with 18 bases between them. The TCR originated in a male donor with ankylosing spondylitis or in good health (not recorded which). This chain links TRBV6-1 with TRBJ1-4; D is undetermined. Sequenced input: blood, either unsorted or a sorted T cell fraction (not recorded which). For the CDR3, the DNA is TGTGCCAGCAGTCGAACGGCCTTGAGTAACGAAAAACTGTTTTTT. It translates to CASSRTALSNEKLFF.